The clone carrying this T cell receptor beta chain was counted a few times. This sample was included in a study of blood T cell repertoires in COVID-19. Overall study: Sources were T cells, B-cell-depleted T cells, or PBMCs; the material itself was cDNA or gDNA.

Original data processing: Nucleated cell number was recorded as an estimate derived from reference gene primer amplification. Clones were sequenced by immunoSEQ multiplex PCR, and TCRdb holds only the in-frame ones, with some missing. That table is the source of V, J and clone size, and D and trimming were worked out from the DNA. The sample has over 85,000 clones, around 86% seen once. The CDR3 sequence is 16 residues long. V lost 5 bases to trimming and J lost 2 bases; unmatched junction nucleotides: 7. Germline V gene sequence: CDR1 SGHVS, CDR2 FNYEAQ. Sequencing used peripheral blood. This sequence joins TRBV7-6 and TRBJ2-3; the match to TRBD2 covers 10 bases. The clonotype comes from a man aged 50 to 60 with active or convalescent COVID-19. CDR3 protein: CASSQTSGVVTDTQYF. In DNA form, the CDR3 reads TGTGCCAGCAGCCAAACTAGCGGGGTTGTCACAGATACGCAGTATTTT.